These T cell receptor beta chains were read from a single sample in a study of T-cell reconstitution after alpha-beta-depleted transplantation in children. TCRdb analysed the PCR reads with MiXCR anew, one entry per CDR3 protein. Among approximately 300,000 distinct CDR3 sequences listed, roughly a tenth were seen once. Material: PBMCs, obtained before TCRalphabeta/CD19-depleted stem cell transplant. The receptors were sampled from a boy younger than two with acute myeloid leukemia, due to receive a stem cell transplant. CDR3s include the opening cysteine and the closing phenylalanine or tryptophan. Fields, in order: V gene, J gene, CDR3 protein.

TRBV3-1	TRBJ2-7	CASSPGQGLGLEQYF
TRBV7-2	TRBJ2-5	CASSRLAGGLYQETQYF
TRBV7-2	TRBJ2-1	CASTRGLAGDNEQFF
TRBV5-1	TRBJ2-2	CASSQRGANTGELFF
TRBV27	TRBJ2-5	CASSLLGVGETQYF
TRBV12-3/TRBV12-4	TRBJ1-1	CASSLVAGGGTEAFF
TRBV28	TRBJ2-1	CASSSWTSGINEQFF
TRBV7-9	TRBJ2-3	CASSLVQGWTDTQYF
TRBV3-1	TRBJ2-2	CASSQGTMNTGELFF
TRBV7-9	TRBJ2-5	CASSFSATEGGQETQYF
TRBV20-1	TRBJ2-7	CSARSGTSGPYEQYF
TRBV12-3/TRBV12-4	TRBJ2-2	CASSWGGGTGELFF
TRBV29-1	TRBJ2-1	CSVDLRRRGAYNEQFF
TRBV7-3	TRBJ2-3	CASSTMTLSTDTQYF
TRBV5-6	TRBJ1-2	CASSLPKGNDGYTF
TRBV5-1	TRBJ2-1	CASSFREGRSYNEQFF
TRBV5-1	TRBJ2-7	CASSLEGFAYEQYF
TRBV23-1	TRBJ2-3	CASRGLDTQYF
TRBV2	TRBJ1-1	CASSPRTASNTEAFF
TRBV28	TRBJ1-4	CASSFRTASTNEKLFF
TRBV7-2	TRBJ2-5	CASSLGRGTQYF
TRBV20-1	TRBJ2-3	CSAVQGEVTDTQYF
TRBV5-6	NA	CASSPGTSGSYNEQYF
TRBV4-2	TRBJ2-2	CASSQGSAGGHTGELFF
TRBV11-2	TRBJ2-2	CASSRTGFNTGELFF
TRBV3-1	TRBJ2-2	CACSNSGVNTGELFF
TRBV12-3/TRBV12-4	TRBJ2-3	CASSLMDFSTDTQYF
TRBV9	TRBJ2-3	CASRGTSPSTDTQYF
TRBV29-1	TRBJ2-1	CSVEAPASYNEQFF
TRBV9	TRBJ2-3	CASSVASGPLARGRDTQYF
TRBV9	TRBJ2-7	CASSPSGQGTYEQYF
TRBV7-3	TRBJ2-5	CASSLWARGLDQETQYF
TRBV20-1	TRBJ2-1	CSALGERERSYNEQFF
TRBV29-1	TRBJ2-1	CSVEGARDRFAYNEQFF
TRBV20-1	TRBJ2-3	CSANGGRSPDTQYF
TRBV7-8	TRBJ2-1	CASSSLGGLLYNEQFF
TRBV15	TRBJ1-1	CATSRPHDLYRASEAFF
TRBV5-6	TRBJ1-1	CASSLIASATEAFF
TRBV28	TRBJ1-2	CASSLSYKTGDYGYTF
TRBV29-1	TRBJ2-3	CSVEARSSTDTQYF